Presented here are 12 T cell receptor beta chains from one specimen sequenced in a study of OX40 agonist ivuxolimab in advanced cancers. Assay: immunoSEQ multiplex PCR; the TCRdb copy retains only in-frame clones and omits some. Altogether 40,000 to 45,000 clones are present, 65% to 85% being singletons, with the ten largest covering nearly 7%. The sample was CD4+ or CD8+ T cells sorted from blood, taken in a trial of the OX40 agonist ivuxolimab. The receptors come from an adult with an advanced solid tumor such as melanoma, head and neck, liver or kidney cancer.

The V and J genes are TRBV28 and TRBJ2-3; no clear D. Per the germline V gene, CDR1 is MDHEN and CDR2 is SYDVKM. The length of the CDR3 is 13 residues. V was trimmed by 4 bases and J by 4 bases, leaving 9 bases between them. The CDR3 sequence: CASSSPQSDTQYF. The CDR3 nucleotides are TGTGCCAGCAGTTCCCCCCAGTCAGATACGCAGTATTTT.

The chain couples TRBV7-8 to TRBJ2-1; D call uncertain. This CDR3 spans 16 amino acids. In germline, CDR1 is SGHVS, CDR2 FQNEAQ. Trimming removed 0 bases from V and 0 bases from J, with 9 bases in between. CDR3 in amino acids: CASSLARRFSYNEQFF. The CDR3, as DNA: TGTGCCAGCAGCTTAGCGAGGCGTTTCTCCTACAATGAGCAGTTCTTC.

The chain is built from TRBV7-9 and TRBJ1-2, with 7 nucleotides matching TRBD1. The germline V gene has CDR1 SEHNR and CDR2 FQNEAQ (reference sequence). CDR3 length: 15 residues. The V gene end was trimmed by 5 bases and the J gene end by 4 bases; junction bases not matched to a gene: 10. CDR3 region: CASSVGEGQSYGYTF. The CDR3 region has the DNA TGTGCCAGCAGCGTCGGGGAGGGACAGAGCTATGGCTACACCTTC.

V gene TRBV16 combines with J gene TRBJ2-7, with TRBD1 matching 9 bases. CDR1 is KGHSY and CDR2 is FQNENV in the germline V gene. The CDR3 extends over 16 amino acids. V lost 6 bases, J lost 2 bases, and 11 bases stayed unmatched. The CDR3 DNA is TGTGCCAGCAGGCAAAGGGGCGGGACAGGGCCCTACGAGCAGTACTTC. This sequence encodes CASRQRGGTGPYEQYF.

This rearrangement joins TRBV15 to TRBJ2-7, with a possible D match to TRBD1 (5 bases). Trimming left V 3 bases short and J 3 bases short, with 18 bases between. The CDR3 covers 16 residues. CDR1 LNHNV and CDR2 YYDKDF come from the germline V gene (reference sequence). CDR3 in amino acids: CATSSFLGQEYYEQYF. DNA of the CDR3: TGTGCCACCAGCAGCTTTTTGGGGCAGGAGTACTACGAGCAGTACTTC.

This clone was recorded only once. This chain uses TRBV18 with TRBJ2-1; 8 bases are shared with TRBD1. This CDR3 region has 16 residues. Germline CDR1 KGHSH, CDR2 LQKENI. Trimming cost V 3 bases and J 7 bases; bases outside gene matches: 11. The CDR3 DNA reads TGTGCCAGCTCACCCTCAACTAGTGGACAGGGTAATGAGCAGTTCTTC. It yields the protein CASSPSTSGQGNEQFF.

This chain links TRBV29-1 with TRBJ2-2; 12 bases match TRBD2. Trimming at V came to 6 bases and at J to 5 bases, leaving 1 base not matched to a gene. This CDR3 has 13 amino acids. The germline CDR1 and CDR2 sequences are SQVTM and ANQGSEA. The CDR3 here is CSVGTSGTGELFF. CDR3 sequence (DNA): TGCAGCGTGGGGACTAGCGGGACCGGGGAGCTGTTTTTT.

This clone showed up just a few times. The J gene is TRBJ1-1, the V gene TRBV6-5; 7 positions agree with TRBD1. CDR1 is MNHEY and CDR2 is SVGAGI in the germline V gene. The J segment lost 2 bases and the V segment lost 5 bases, leaving 2 bases of the junction unmatched. The CDR3 is 13 amino acids. In nucleotides, the CDR3 is TGTGCCAGCAGTCGACAGGGTAACACTGAAGCTTTCTTT. Translated, it gives CASSRQGNTEAFF.

The genes are TRBV7-8 and TRBJ2-1; TRBD2 agrees at 10 bases. Per the germline V gene, CDR1 is SGHVS and CDR2 is FQNEAQ. CDR3 length equals 16 residues. Trimming removed 5 bases from V and 7 bases from J; junction bases left unmatched: 11. The CDR3 is CASSVKSGRASNEQFF. The CDR3 nucleotides read TGTGCCAGCAGCGTCAAGAGCGGGAGGGCTTCAAATGAGCAGTTCTTC. Drawing the rest from reference TRBV7-8 and TRBJ2-1, the complete variable domain is GAGVSQSPRYKVAKRGQDVALRCDPISGHVSLFWYQQALGQGPEFLTYFQNEAQLDKSGLPSDRFFAERPEGSVSTLKIQRTQQEDSAVYLCASSVKSGRASNEQFFGPGTRLTVL.

V usage is TRBV5-6 and J usage is TRBJ1-5, with D possibly being TRBD1 (5 bases). There are 15 residues in the CDR3. The V end was cut by 0 bases, the J end by 2 bases, with 9 bases between. Germline CDR1 SGHDT, CDR2 YYEEEE. The CDR3 region has the DNA TGTGCCAGCAGCTTGGGGGGGATGGGCAATCAGCCCCAGCATTTT. Protein product: CASSLGGMGNQPQHF.

The CDR3 here is CASSPLLAGVTYNEQFF. For the CDR3, the DNA is TGTGCCAGCAGCCCTTTGCTAGCGGGAGTCACCTACAATGAGCAGTTCTTC. This chain uses TRBV7-8 with TRBJ2-1, with TRBD2 identical over 10 bases. Per germline, CDR1 SGHVS and CDR2 FQNEAQ. This CDR3 is 17 amino acids long. V gave up 5 bases and J gave up 2 bases; unmatched junction bases: 9.

The chain combines TRBV19 with TRBJ2-7, with 9 bases that match TRBD1. J was trimmed by 3 bases and V by 9 bases; bases with no gene match: 12. Germline CDR1 is LNHDA and CDR2 is SQIVND (reference sequence). CDR3 length: 15 residues. The CDR3 loop reads CASQPGQGVFYEQYF. The CDR3 DNA is TGTGCCAGCCAACCGGGACAGGGAGTTTTCTACGAGCAGTACTTC.